One and the same sample provided the 30 T cell receptor beta chains below, sequenced in a study of CD8 T cells in ankylosing spondylitis. Study-wide points: Blood of patients with ankylosing spondylitis appeared to be characterized by a TCR beta motif of several highly homologous variants.

Their specific antigens are unknown. From the 5' RACE reads, TCRdb called clonotypes with MiXCR, one entry per CDR3 protein. The sample has about 700,000 distinct CDR3 sequences; under 20% are singletons. The sequenced sample was blood, either unsorted or a sorted T cell fraction (not recorded which). These receptors were obtained from a male donor with ankylosing spondylitis.

This clonotype was recorded a few times. V is TRBV20-1 and J is TRBJ2-1; TRBD2 might be the D (5 bases). CDR1 is DFQATT and CDR2 is SNEGSKA in the germline V gene (reference sequence). This CDR3 has 13 residues. The V gene lost 7 bases and the J gene lost 8 bases, with 18 bases spanning the gap. CDR3 bases: TGCAGTGTACGGGATCATGATGGGGATGAGCAGTTCTTC. It encodes CSVRDHDGDEQFF.

This chain uses TRBV20-1 with TRBJ2-7; tentative D call: TRBD1 (5 bases). The V gene lost 3 bases and the J gene lost 3 bases, with 12 bases spanning the gap. This CDR3 contains 13 residues. Per the germline V gene, CDR1 is DFQATT and CDR2 is SNEGSKA (reference sequence). The CDR3, as DNA: TGCAGTGCTAGGACCACCAGGGACTACGAGCAGTACTTC. This sequence encodes CSARTTRDYEQYF.

The rearrangement links TRBV20-1 to TRBJ2-2; no reliable D call. Germline CDR1 reads DFQATT; CDR2 reads SNEGSKA (reference sequence). Between the trimmed V and J ends, which lost 1 base and 1 base, there was a span of 16 bases. The CDR3 totals 17 residues. CDR3 sequence reads: CSARALGVGWNTGELFF. The CDR3 DNA reads as TGCAGTGCTAGAGCCCTGGGTGTAGGGTGGAACACCGGGGAGCTGTTTTTT.

The chain joins TRBV4-1 to TRBJ2-3, with D hard to call. The CDR3 runs 14 residues. Germline CDR1 and CDR2: MGHRA and YSYEKL. V was pared by 0 bases and J by 5 bases, with 9 bases between. CDR3 amino acids: CASSQDRRLDTQYF. The CDR3 nucleotides read TGCGCCAGCAGCCAAGACAGGCGGCTAGATACGCAGTATTTT.

The rearrangement uses TRBV11-2 and TRBJ2-2, with 10 bases fitting TRBD2. V dropped 3 bases and J dropped 5; count of bases not matched to a gene: 6. This CDR3 has 16 residues. The germline gives CDR1 SGHAT, CDR2 FQNNGV. This chain's CDR3 is CASSFSGGWSTGELFF. The CDR3 DNA follows: TGTGCCAGCAGCTTTAGCGGGGGGTGGAGTACCGGGGAGCTGTTTTTT.

Only a few counts were recorded for this clonotype. The chain links TRBV7-9 to TRBJ1-5; D uncertain. Between the trimmed V and J ends, which lost 0 bases and 6 bases, there was a span of 12 bases. The CDR3 has 15 amino acids. CDR1 is SEHNR, CDR2 FQNEAQ, per germline (reference sequence). This chain's CDR3 is CASSLAGREAQPQHF. Written as DNA, the CDR3 is TGTGCCAGCAGCTTAGCGGGTAGGGAAGCTCAGCCCCAGCATTTT.

This clonotype has a handful of counts. The chain carries TRBV11-1 and TRBJ1-4; TRBD1 aligns across 9 bases. Per the germline V gene, CDR1 is SGHAT and CDR2 is FQDESV (reference sequence). Germline trimming cut 5 bases from V and 8 bases from J; bases unmatched to any gene: 12. There are 16 residues in the CDR3. The CDR3 here is CASSQGQGSMKEKLFF. The CDR3 DNA follows: TGTGCCAGCAGCCAGGGACAGGGAAGTATGAAGGAAAAACTGTTTTTT. Variable domain in full (rest from reference TRBV11-1 and TRBJ1-4): EAEVAQSPRYKITEKSQAVAFWCDPISGHATLYWYRQILGQGPELLVQFQDESVVDDSQLPKDRFSAERLKGVDSTLKIQPAELGDSAMYLCASSQGQGSMKEKLFFGSGTQLSVL.

This clonotype appeared a few times. The V and J genes are TRBV4-2 and TRBJ2-7, with TRBD1 identical over 7 bases. This CDR3 contains 14 residues. V was pared by 3 bases and J by 4 bases, with 6 bases of the junction left unmatched. Germline CDR1 and CDR2: LGHNA and YNFKEQ. This chain's CDR3 is CASSHRTGDYEQYF. The CDR3 DNA is TGTGCCAGCAGCCATAGGACAGGAGATTACGAGCAGTACTTC.

CDR3 DNA sequence: TGTGCCAGCAGTTCCCGGCCTTATGGGAATGAAAAACTGTTTTTT. Translating it yields CASSSRPYGNEKLFF. The rearrangement links TRBV28 to TRBJ1-4; D is unresolved. The CDR3 loop spans 15 amino acids. Trimming left V 4 bases short and J 5 bases short, with 14 bases between. The germline gives CDR1 MDHEN, CDR2 SYDVKM.

The chain carries TRBV24-1 and TRBJ2-1; TRBD1 might be the D (6 bases). The CDR3 spans 16 residues. CDR1 KGHDR and CDR2 SFDVKD come from the germline V gene. V lost 3 bases, J lost 8 bases, and 19 bases lay in between. DNA for the CDR3: TGTGCCACCAGTGATCTACAGACAGGTCCGAGGGATGAGCAGTTCTTC. As protein: CATSDLQTGPRDEQFF.

This rearrangement joins TRBV14 to TRBJ2-7; tentative D call: TRBD1 (7 bases). The CDR3 has 16 residues. Germline values: CDR1 SGHDN, CDR2 FVKESK. Trimming took off 4 bases at V and 1 base at J, with 17 bases between the two ends. CDR3 in DNA: TGTGCCAGCAGCCCTCTGGCGGGACAGAGATCCTACGAGCAGTACTTC. Amino acid sequence: CASSPLAGQRSYEQYF. Using reference TRBV14 and TRBJ2-7 for the parts outside the CDR3, the full variable domain is EAGVTQFPSHSVIEKGQTVTLRCDPISGHDNLYWYRRVMGKEIKFLLHFVKESKQDESGMPNNRFLAERTGGTYSTLKVQPAELEDSGVYFCASSPLAGQRSYEQYFGPGTRLTVT.

The table lists this clonotype with a few counts. The chain couples TRBV11-2 to TRBJ1-1, with D tentatively TRBD1 (5 bases). Trimming took 4 bases from V and 11 from J, leaving 17 bases between them. Per the germline V gene, CDR1 is SGHAT and CDR2 is FQNNGV. The CDR3 covers 13 residues. As DNA, the CDR3 is TGTGCCAGCAGCTCTTCCAGGGTCATGCAGGCTTTCTTT. Translation: CASSSSRVMQAFF.

J is TRBJ2-7 and V is TRBV20-1, with D possibly being TRBD1 (7 bases). The CDR3 is 14 residues long. Germline CDR1 reads DFQATT; CDR2 reads SNEGSKA (reference sequence). V lost 3 bases and J lost 4, with 16 bases in between. This chain's CDR3 is CSASARGTEYEQYF. The CDR3 coding sequence is TGCAGTGCTAGTGCCCGCGGGACAGAATACGAGCAGTACTTC.

This chain connects TRBV12-3 or TRBV12-4 to TRBJ2-6, with 8 bases matching TRBD1. This CDR3 spans 17 amino acids. V shed 4 bases, J shed 0 bases, and the junction held 5 bases outside the gene matches. The CDR3 DNA is TGTGCCAGCAGTTGGAACAGGGGGAGCTCTGGGGCCAACGTCCTGACTTTC. Encoded protein: CASSWNRGSSGANVLTF.

DNA of the CDR3: TGCGCCAGCAGCCAAGAATCGGCAGGGGGCTTGATCGCTGAAGCTTTCTTT. Translating gives CASSQESAGGLIAEAFF. The chain has TRBV4-1 and TRBJ1-1, with 8 bases fitting TRBD1. This CDR3 spans 17 amino acids. The J segment lost 6 bases and the V segment lost 0 bases, leaving 12 bases of the junction unmatched. Germline V gene lookup returns CDR1 MGHRA and CDR2 YSYEKL.

The chain couples TRBV12-3 or TRBV12-4 to TRBJ2-5, with 7 bases aligning to TRBD2. This CDR3 region has 14 residues. Trimming took 7 bases from V and 2 from J; bases not matched to a gene: 7. CDR3 sequence reads: CASTPGRFQETQYF. DNA for the CDR3: TGTGCCAGCACCCCCGGGAGGTTTCAAGAGACCCAGTACTTC.

The chain recombines TRBV6-5 with TRBJ2-5; no clear D. The V end was cut by 0 bases, the J end by 5 bases, with 16 bases between. Germline-derived CDR1 and CDR2 are MNHEY and SVGAGI. CDR3 length: 16 residues. In nucleotides, the CDR3 is TGTGCCAGCAGTTACTCCACCCCTGACAATGGGGAGACCCAGTACTTC. This sequence encodes CASSYSTPDNGETQYF.

The chain has TRBV12-3 or TRBV12-4 and TRBJ1-2; perhaps TRBD1 as D (6 bases). V lost 7 bases and J lost 4, with 19 bases in between. The CDR3 contains 15 residues. The CDR3 DNA follows: TGTGCCAGCACATCGGGTCAGGGGTTGGGCTATGGCTACACCTTC. The encoded protein is CASTSGQGLGYGYTF.

This clonotype has just a few counts. The chain couples TRBV6-1 to TRBJ2-5; 10 bases align to TRBD1. The junction had 10 bases not matched to a gene; V was cut back by 5 bases and J by 4 bases. The germline V gene has CDR1 MNHNS and CDR2 SASEGT. The CDR3 is 16 residues long. CDR3 sequence reads: CASSIYGGTGVETQYF. The CDR3 bases are TGTGCCAGCAGTATCTATGGTGGGACAGGGGTAGAGACCCAGTACTTC.

The sample holds a few counts of this clonotype. The chain couples TRBV2 to TRBJ1-1; D unresolved. The V end lost 4 bases, the J end lost 5 bases, and 11 bases lay between the germline ends. The CDR3 consists of 13 residues. CDR1 SNHLY and CDR2 FYNNEI come from the germline V gene. As DNA, the CDR3 is TGTGCCAGCAGTGCGATGCGAGGGACTGAAGCTTTCTTT. It is translated as CASSAMRGTEAFF.

The CDR3 DNA sequence: TGTGCCAGCAGTTTAGTAGGGGCCAACTATGGCTACACCTTC. The encoded protein is CASSLVGANYGYTF. The rearrangement links TRBV27 to TRBJ1-2, with D perhaps matching TRBD1 (5 bases). Trimming removed 2 bases at V and 2 bases at J, with 9 bases between. The CDR3 consists of 14 residues. The germline V gene has CDR1 MNHEY and CDR2 SMNVEV (reference sequence).

This clonotype was counted a few times. CDR3 amino acids: CASSLERGLSEKLFF. The CDR3 DNA is TGTGCCAGCAGCTTAGAGAGGGGGCTGAGTGAAAAACTGTTTTTT. V is TRBV7-2 and J is TRBJ1-4, with 7 positions matching TRBD1. The CDR3 covers 15 residues. Germline V gene data show CDR1 as SGHTA and CDR2 as FQGNSA. Losses at the gene ends were 1 base for V and 7 bases for J; bases not matched to a gene: 6.

The chain is built from TRBV18 and TRBJ2-7; 8 nucleotides agree with TRBD1. With V trimmed by 3 bases and J by 0 bases, 4 bases remained unmatched. Germline CDR1 is KGHSH and CDR2 is LQKENI. The CDR3 spans 15 residues. The CDR3 reads CASSPQGAISYEQYF. Here the CDR3 DNA reads TGTGCCAGCTCACCCCAGGGGGCTATCTCCTACGAGCAGTACTTC.

This clonotype was counted at least ten times. This rearrangement joins TRBV3-1 to TRBJ2-2; no clear D gene. Per germline, CDR1 LGHDT and CDR2 YNNKEL (reference sequence). The CDR3 consists of 12 residues. Trimming cost V 4 bases and J 5 bases, with 5 bases left between them. The CDR3 region is CASSRLTGELFF. The CDR3 region has the DNA TGTGCCAGCAGCCGCCTTACCGGGGAGCTGTTTTTT.

This clonotype was seen a few times. The gene calls are TRBV5-1 and TRBJ2-5; D unclear. The CDR3 runs 13 residues. The V and J ends lost 1 base and 2 bases respectively, with 6 bases between them. From germline, CDR1 is SGHRS and CDR2 YFSETQ. The CDR3 here is CASSLTAQETQYF. The CDR3 nucleotides read TGCGCCAGCAGCTTGACAGCTCAAGAGACCCAGTACTTC.

V and J are TRBV7-9 and TRBJ1-1; possibly TRBD1 for D (5 bases). There are 14 residues in the CDR3. V lost 5 bases to trimming and J lost 6 bases, with 16 bases between them. Germline V lookup: CDR1 SEHNR, CDR2 FQNEAQ (reference sequence). The CDR3 sequence is CASSPPPGVPEAFF. DNA of the CDR3: TGTGCCAGCAGCCCACCCCCGGGGGTCCCTGAAGCTTTCTTT.

In its sample, this clonotype was seen a few times. The DNA for the CDR3 is TGTGCCAGCAGTTCCCGCTATAACACCGGGGAGCTGTTTTTT. Translated, it gives CASSSRYNTGELFF. V gene TRBV12-3 or TRBV12-4 combines with J gene TRBJ2-2; D gene ambiguous. The CDR3 is 14 amino acids. Trimming took 4 bases from V and 2 from J, leaving 8 bases between them.

The chain recombines TRBV12-3 or TRBV12-4 with TRBJ2-2; a weak D match, TRBD1 (5 bases). The CDR3 is made up of 15 amino acids. V lost 1 base and J 4 bases, leaving 10 bases between the germline ends. DNA of the CDR3: TGTGCCAGCAGTTTAGGGACAATGAGCACCGGGGAGCTGTTTTTT. Translation gives CASSLGTMSTGELFF.

This clonotype was seen at least ten times. This chain joins TRBV20-1 and TRBJ2-7; D remains ambiguous. This CDR3 has 14 amino acids. Germline loops: CDR1 DFQATT, CDR2 SNEGSKA (reference sequence). Trimming removed 8 bases from V and 5 bases from J, with 22 bases in between. CDR3 protein: CSLLGSSQIHEQYF. CDR3 DNA sequence: TGCAGTCTCTTAGGCTCTAGTCAGATACACGAGCAGTACTTC.

This clonotype showed up just a few times. This chain uses TRBV12-3 or TRBV12-4 with TRBJ1-3; D not certain. Between the trimmed V and J ends, which lost 2 bases and 0 bases, there was a span of 11 bases. There are 16 residues in the CDR3. CDR3 nucleotide sequence: TGTGCCAGCAGTTTAAGTATGGGCCACTCTGGAAACACCATATATTTT. This sequence encodes CASSLSMGHSGNTIYF.